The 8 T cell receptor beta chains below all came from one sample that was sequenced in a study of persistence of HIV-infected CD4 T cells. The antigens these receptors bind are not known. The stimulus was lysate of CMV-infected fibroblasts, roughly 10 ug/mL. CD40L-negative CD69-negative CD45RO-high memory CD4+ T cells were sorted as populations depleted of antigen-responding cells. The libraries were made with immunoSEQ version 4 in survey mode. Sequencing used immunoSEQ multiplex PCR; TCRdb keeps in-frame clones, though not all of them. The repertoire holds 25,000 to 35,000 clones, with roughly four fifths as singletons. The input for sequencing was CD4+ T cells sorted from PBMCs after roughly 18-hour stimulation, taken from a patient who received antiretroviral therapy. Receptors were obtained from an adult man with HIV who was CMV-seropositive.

The CDR3 is CASSYRFGRRDANYGYTF. CDR3 nucleotide sequence: TGTGCCAGCAGCTACCGCTTTGGCCGACGGGATGCTAACTATGGCTACACCTTC. V and J are TRBV7-8 and TRBJ1-2; D remains ambiguous. There are 18 residues in the CDR3. The germline V gene has CDR1 SGHVS and CDR2 FQNEAQ. Trimming cost V 4 bases and J 0 bases, with 21 bases left between them.

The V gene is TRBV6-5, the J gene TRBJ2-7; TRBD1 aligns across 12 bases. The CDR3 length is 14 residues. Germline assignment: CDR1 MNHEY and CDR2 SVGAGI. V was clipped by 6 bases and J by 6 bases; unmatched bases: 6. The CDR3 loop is CASRGGTGGSEQYF. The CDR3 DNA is TGTGCCAGCAGGGGGGGGACAGGGGGCAGCGAGCAGTACTTC.

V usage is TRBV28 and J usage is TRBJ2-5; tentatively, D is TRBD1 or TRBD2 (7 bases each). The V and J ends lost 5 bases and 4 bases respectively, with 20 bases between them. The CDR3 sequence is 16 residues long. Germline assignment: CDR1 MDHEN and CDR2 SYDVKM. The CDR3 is CASSPWGGAGGETQYF. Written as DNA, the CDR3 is TGTGCCAGCAGTCCTTGGGGGGGCGCAGGGGGAGAGACCCAGTACTTC. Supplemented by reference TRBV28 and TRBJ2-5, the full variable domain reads DVKVTQSSRYLVKRTGEKVFLECVQDMDHENMFWYRQDPGLGLRLIYFSYDVKMKEKGDIPEGYSVSREKKERFSLILESASTNQTSMYLCASSPWGGAGGETQYFGPGTRLLVL.

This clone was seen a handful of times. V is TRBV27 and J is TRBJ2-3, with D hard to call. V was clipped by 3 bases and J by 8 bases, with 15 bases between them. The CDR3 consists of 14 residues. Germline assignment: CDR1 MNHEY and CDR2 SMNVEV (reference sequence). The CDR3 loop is CASSLVQESATQYF. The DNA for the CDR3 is TGTGCCAGCAGTTTGGTTCAGGAGTCAGCTACGCAGTATTTT.

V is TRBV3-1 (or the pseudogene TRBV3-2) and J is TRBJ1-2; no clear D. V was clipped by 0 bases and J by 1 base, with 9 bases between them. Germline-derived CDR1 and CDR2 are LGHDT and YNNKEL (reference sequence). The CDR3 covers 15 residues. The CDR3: CASSQDGLFNYGYTF. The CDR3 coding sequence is TGTGCCAGCAGCCAAGATGGCTTATTTAACTATGGCTACACCTTC.

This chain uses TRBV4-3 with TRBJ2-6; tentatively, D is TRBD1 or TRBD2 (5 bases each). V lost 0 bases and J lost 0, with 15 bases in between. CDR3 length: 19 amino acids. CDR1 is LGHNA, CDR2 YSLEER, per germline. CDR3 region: CASSQDQRGRHSGANVLTF. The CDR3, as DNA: TGCGCCAGCAGCCAAGATCAACGGGGCAGGCACTCTGGGGCCAACGTCCTGACTTTC.

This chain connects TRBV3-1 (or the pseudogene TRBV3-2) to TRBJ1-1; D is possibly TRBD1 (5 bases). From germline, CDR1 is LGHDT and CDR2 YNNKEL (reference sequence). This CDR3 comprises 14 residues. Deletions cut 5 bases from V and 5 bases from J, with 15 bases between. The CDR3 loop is CASSYQGGGTEAFF. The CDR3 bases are TGTGCCAGCAGCTACCAGGGAGGAGGTACTGAAGCTTTCTTT.

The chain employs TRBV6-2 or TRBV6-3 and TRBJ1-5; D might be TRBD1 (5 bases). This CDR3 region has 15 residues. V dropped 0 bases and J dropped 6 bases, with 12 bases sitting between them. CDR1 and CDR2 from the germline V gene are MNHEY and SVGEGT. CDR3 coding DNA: TGTGCCAGCAGTTACTCGGGGGTTTTGGGTCAGCCCCAGCATTTT. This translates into CASSYSGVLGQPQHF.